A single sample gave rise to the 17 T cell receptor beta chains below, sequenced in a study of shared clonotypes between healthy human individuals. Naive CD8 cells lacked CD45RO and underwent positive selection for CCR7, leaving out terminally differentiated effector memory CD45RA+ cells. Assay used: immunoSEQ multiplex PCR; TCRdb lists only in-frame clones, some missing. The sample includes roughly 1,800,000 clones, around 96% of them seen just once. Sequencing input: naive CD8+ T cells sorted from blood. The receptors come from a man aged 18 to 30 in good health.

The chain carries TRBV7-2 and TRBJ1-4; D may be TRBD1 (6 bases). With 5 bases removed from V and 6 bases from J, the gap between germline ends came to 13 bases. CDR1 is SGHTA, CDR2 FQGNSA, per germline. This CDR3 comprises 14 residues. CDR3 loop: CASSETGLYEKLFF. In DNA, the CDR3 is TGTGCCAGCAGCGAGACAGGATTATATGAAAAACTGTTTTTT.

The CDR3 is CASSLNLGLLAGDTDTQYF. The CDR3 coding sequence is TGCGCCAGCAGCCTCAACCTGGGATTACTAGCGGGAGACACAGATACGCAGTATTTT. The chain couples TRBV4-3 to TRBJ2-3; the match to TRBD2 covers 11 bases. Trimming removed 4 bases from V and 2 bases from J; junction bases left unmatched: 14. Germline CDR1 LGHNA, CDR2 YSLEER. The CDR3 has 19 amino acids.

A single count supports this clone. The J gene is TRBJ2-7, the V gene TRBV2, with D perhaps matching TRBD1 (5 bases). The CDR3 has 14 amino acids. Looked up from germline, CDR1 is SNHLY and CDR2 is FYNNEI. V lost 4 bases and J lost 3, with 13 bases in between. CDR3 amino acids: CASSGWGSHYEQYF. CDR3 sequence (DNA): TGTGCCAGCAGTGGATGGGGCAGCCACTACGAGCAGTACTTC.

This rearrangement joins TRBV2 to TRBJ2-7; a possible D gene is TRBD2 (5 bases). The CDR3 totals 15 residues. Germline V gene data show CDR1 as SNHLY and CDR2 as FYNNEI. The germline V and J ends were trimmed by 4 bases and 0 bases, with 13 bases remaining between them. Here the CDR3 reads CASSVSSGDSYEQYF. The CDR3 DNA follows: TGTGCCAGCAGTGTCTCCAGCGGCGACTCCTACGAGCAGTACTTC.

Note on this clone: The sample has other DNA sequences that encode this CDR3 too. The CDR3 reads CASSQGTLTYEQYF. Here the CDR3 DNA reads TGCGCCAGCAGCCAGGGGACCCTAACCTACGAGCAGTACTTC. The rearrangement links TRBV4-1 to TRBJ2-7; D may match TRBD1 or TRBD2 (5 bases each). Germline CDR1 reads MGHRA; CDR2 reads YSYEKL. The CDR3 sequence is 14 residues long. Trimming pared 3 bases from V and 2 bases from J, leaving 11 bases between.

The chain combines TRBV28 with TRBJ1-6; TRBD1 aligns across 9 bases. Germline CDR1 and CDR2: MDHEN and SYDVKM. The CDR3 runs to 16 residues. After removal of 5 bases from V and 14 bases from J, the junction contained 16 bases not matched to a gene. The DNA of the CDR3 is TGTGCCAGCAGTACCCCGCGGGGACAGGGTGTATTCACCCTCCACTTT. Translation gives CASSTPRGQGVFTLHF.

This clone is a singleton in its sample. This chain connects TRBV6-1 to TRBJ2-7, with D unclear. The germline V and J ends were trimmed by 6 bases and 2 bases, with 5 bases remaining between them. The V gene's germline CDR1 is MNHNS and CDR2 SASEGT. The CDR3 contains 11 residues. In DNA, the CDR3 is TGTGCCAGCAGACGGGCCTACGAGCAGTACTTC. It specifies CASRRAYEQYF.

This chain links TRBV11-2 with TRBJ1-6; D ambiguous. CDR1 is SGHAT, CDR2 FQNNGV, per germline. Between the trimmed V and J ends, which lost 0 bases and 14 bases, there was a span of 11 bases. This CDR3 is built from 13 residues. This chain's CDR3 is CASSLEPGWSLHF. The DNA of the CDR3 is TGTGCCAGCAGCTTAGAGCCGGGTTGGTCCCTCCACTTT.

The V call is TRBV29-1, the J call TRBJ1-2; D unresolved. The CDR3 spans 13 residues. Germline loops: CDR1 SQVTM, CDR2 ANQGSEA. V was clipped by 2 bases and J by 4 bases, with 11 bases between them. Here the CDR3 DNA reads TGCAGCGTTGAATCCCTTGGCAGCTATGGCTACACCTTC. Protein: CSVESLGSYGYTF.

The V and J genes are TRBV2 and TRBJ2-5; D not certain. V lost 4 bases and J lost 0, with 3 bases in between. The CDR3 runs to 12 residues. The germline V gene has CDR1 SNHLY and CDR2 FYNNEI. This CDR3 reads CASSAYQETQYF. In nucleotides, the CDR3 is TGTGCCAGCAGTGCCTACCAAGAGACCCAGTACTTC.

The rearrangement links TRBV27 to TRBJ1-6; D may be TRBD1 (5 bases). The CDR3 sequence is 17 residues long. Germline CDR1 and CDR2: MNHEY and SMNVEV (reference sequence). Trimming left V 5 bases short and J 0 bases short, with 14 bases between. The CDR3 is CASSPPQGLSYNSPLHF. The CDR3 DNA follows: TGTGCCAGCAGTCCCCCTCAGGGCCTCTCCTATAATTCACCCCTCCACTTT.

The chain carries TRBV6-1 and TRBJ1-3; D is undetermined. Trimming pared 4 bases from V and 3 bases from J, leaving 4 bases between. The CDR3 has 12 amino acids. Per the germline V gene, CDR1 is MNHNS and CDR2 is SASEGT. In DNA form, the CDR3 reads TGTGCCAGCAGTGCTTTTGGAAACACCATATATTTT. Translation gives CASSAFGNTIYF.

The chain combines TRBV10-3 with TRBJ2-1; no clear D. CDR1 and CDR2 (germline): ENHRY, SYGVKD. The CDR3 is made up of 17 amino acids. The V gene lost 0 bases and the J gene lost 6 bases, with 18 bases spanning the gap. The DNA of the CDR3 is TGTGCCATCAGTGAGTCGAACTATAGCCCTCCGTCCAATGAGCAGTTCTTC. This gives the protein CAISESNYSPPSNEQFF.

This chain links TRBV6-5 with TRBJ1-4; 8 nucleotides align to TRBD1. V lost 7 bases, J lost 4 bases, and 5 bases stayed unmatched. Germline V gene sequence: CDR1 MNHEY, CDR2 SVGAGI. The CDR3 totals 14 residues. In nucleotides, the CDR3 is TGTGCCAGCACCACGACAGGGGATAATGAAAAACTGTTTTTT. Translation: CASTTTGDNEKLFF.

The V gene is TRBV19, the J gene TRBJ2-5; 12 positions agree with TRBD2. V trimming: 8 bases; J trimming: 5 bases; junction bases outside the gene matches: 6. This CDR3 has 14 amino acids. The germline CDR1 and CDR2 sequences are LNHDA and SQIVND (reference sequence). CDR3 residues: CASRTSGIGETQYF. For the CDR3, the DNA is TGTGCCAGTCGGACTAGCGGGATTGGGGAGACCCAGTACTTC. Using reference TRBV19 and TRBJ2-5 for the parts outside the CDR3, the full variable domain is DGGITQSPKYLFRKEGQNVTLSCEQNLNHDAMYWYRQDPGQGLRLIYYSQIVNDFQKGDIAEGYSVSREKKESFPLTVTSAQKNPTAFYLCASRTSGIGETQYFGPGTRLLVL.

CDR3 nucleotide sequence: TGTGCCAGCAGCTACCTTCTATTTGGGGGTGGGGCAGATACGCAGTATTTT. Protein product: CASSYLLFGGGADTQYF. V gene TRBV27 combines with J gene TRBJ2-3; TRBD1 or TRBD2 may be the D gene (5 bases each). This CDR3 has 17 residues. V was clipped by 6 bases and J by 4 bases, with 23 bases between them. In germline, CDR1 is MNHEY, CDR2 SMNVEV (reference sequence).

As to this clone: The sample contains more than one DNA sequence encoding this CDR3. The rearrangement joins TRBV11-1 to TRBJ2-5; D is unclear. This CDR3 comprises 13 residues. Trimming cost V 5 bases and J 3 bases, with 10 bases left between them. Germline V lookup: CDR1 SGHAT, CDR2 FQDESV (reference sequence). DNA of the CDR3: TGTGCCAGCAGCCCAGACTCAGAAGAGACCCAGTACTTC. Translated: CASSPDSEETQYF. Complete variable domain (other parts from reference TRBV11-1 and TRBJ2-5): EAEVAQSPRYKITEKSQAVAFWCDPISGHATLYWYRQILGQGPELLVQFQDESVVDDSQLPKDRFSAERLKGVDSTLKIQPAELGDSAMYLCASSPDSEETQYFGPGTRLLVL.